Listed here are 7 T cell receptor beta chains from one sample, sequenced in a study of a mutant IDH1 vaccine in newly diagnosed glioma. Time point in this sample: baseline, week 1 (first vaccination visit). As for treatment: pre-vaccination baseline after standard-of-care therapy. TCRdb keeps only in-frame clones here, not all; method: immunoSEQ multiplex PCR. The sample consists of tens of thousands of clones, 83% of them appearing once. Material: PBMCs, obtained from a glioma patient treated with radiotherapy, temozolomide or both. These receptors were collected from a woman aged 45 to 65 with glioma.

The chain couples TRBV10-3 to TRBJ2-3, with D possibly being TRBD2 (5 bases). Germline V lookup: CDR1 ENHRY, CDR2 SYGVKD. This CDR3 has 14 amino acids. V was clipped by 8 bases and J by 0 bases, with 12 bases between them. CDR3 sequence: CAILRSGSTDTQYF. The CDR3 coding sequence is TGTGCCATCCTACGCAGCGGCAGCACAGATACGCAGTATTTT.

The rearrangement joins TRBV7-9 to TRBJ2-7, with D hard to call. Germline loops: CDR1 SEHNR, CDR2 FQNEAQ (reference sequence). The CDR3 spans 13 residues. Trimming pared 2 bases from V and 6 bases from J, leaving 11 bases between. This CDR3 reads CASSLIGLGEQYF. In DNA, the CDR3 is TGTGCCAGCAGCTTAATAGGGTTGGGCGAGCAGTACTTC. Full variable domain (outside the CDR3, taken from reference TRBV7-9 and TRBJ2-7): DTGVSQNPRHKITKRGQNVTFRCDPISEHNRLYWYRQTLGQGPEFLTYFQNEAQLEKSRLLSDRFSAERPKGSFSTLEIQRTEQGDSAMYLCASSLIGLGEQYFGPGTRLTVT.

For the CDR3, the DNA is TGCGCCAGCAGCCAATCTACAGGGATGGCCCTCCACTTT. Protein sequence: CASSQSTGMALHF. The V and J genes are TRBV4-3 and TRBJ1-6, with TRBD1 as a possible D gene (6 bases). V was trimmed by 2 bases and J by 14 bases, leaving 13 bases between them. CDR3 length: 13 amino acids. Germline CDR1 LGHNA, CDR2 YSLEER.

As regards this clone: This same CDR3 is encoded by further DNA sequences in the sample. This chain uses TRBV7-2 with TRBJ1-1; a weak D match, TRBD1 (5 bases). Germline V gene sequence: CDR1 SGHTA, CDR2 FQGNSA. This CDR3 is built from 13 residues. The ends were cut back, 3 bases at V and 1 base at J, with 6 bases in the middle. CDR3 region: CASSLQGNTEAFF. In nucleotides, the CDR3 is TGTGCCAGCAGCTTGCAGGGGAACACTGAAGCTTTCTTT.

The chain links TRBV7-6 to TRBJ2-2, with 7 positions matching TRBD1. Per the germline V gene, CDR1 is SGHVS and CDR2 is FNYEAQ. The CDR3 is 17 residues long. J gave up 5 bases and V 3 bases, and 12 bases lay outside the gene matches. The CDR3: CASSFPSEGARTGELFF. CDR3 nucleotides: TGTGCCAGCAGCTTCCCCTCAGAGGGGGCGCGGACCGGGGAGCTGTTTTTT. The full variable domain, in which reference TRBV7-6 and TRBJ2-2 provide the parts outside the CDR3, is GAGVSQSPRYKVTKRGQDVALRCDPISGHVSLYWYRQALGQGPEFLTYFNYEAQQDKSGLPNDRFSAERPEGSISTLTIQRTEQRDSAMYRCASSFPSEGARTGELFFGEGSRLTVL.

This clone was seen only once. The rearrangement joins TRBV29-1 to TRBJ2-1; D is tentatively TRBD1 or TRBD2 (5 bases each). Trimming took 5 bases from V and 0 from J, leaving 14 bases between them. There are 15 residues in the CDR3. The germline CDR1 and CDR2 sequences are SQVTM and ANQGSEA. The CDR3 coding sequence is TGCAGCGTTCAAAGGGACGGATACTCCTACAATGAGCAGTTCTTC. It translates to CSVQRDGYSYNEQFF.

The V call is TRBV5-1, the J call TRBJ2-2; tentative D call: TRBD1 (6 bases). V lost 7 bases to trimming and J lost 1 base, with 14 bases between them. The CDR3 runs 15 residues. CDR1 and CDR2 from the germline V gene are SGHRS and YFSETQ. The CDR3: CASVSLQGNTGELFF. CDR3 nucleotide sequence: TGCGCCAGCGTATCGTTACAGGGGAACACCGGGGAGCTGTTTTTT.